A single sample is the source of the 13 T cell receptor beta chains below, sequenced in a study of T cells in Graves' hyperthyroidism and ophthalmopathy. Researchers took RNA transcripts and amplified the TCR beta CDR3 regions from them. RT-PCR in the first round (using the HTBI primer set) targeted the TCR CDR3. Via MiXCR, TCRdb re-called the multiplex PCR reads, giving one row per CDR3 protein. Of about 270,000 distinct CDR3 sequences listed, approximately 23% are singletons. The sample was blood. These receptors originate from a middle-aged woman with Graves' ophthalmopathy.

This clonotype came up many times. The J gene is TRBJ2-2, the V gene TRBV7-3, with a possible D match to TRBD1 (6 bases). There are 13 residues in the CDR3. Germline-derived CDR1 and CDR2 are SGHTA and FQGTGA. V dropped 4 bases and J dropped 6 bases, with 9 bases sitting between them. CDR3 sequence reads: CASSSGQSGELFF. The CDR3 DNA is TGTGCCAGCAGCTCCGGACAGTCCGGGGAGCTGTTTTTT.

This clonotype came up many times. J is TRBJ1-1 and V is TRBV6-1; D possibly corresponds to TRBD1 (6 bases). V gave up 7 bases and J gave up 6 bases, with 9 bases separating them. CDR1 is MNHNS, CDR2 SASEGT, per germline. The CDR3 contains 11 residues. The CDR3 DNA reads TGTGCCAGCACACACAGGGCTGAAGCTTTCTTT. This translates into CASTHRAEAFF.

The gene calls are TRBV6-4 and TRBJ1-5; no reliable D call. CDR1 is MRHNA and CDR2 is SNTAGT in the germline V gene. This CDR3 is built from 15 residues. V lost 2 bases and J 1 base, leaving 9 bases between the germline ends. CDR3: CASSDSGQSNQPQHF. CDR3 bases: TGTGCCAGCAGTGACAGTGGCCAGAGCAATCAGCCCCAGCATTTT.

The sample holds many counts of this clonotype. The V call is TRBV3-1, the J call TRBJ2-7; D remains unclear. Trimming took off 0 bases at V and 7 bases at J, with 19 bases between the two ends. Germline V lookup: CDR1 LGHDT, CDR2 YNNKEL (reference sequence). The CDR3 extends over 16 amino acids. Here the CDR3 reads CASSQDWTGLGGEQYF. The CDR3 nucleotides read TGTGCCAGCAGCCAAGATTGGACGGGTTTGGGTGGAGAGCAGTACTTC.

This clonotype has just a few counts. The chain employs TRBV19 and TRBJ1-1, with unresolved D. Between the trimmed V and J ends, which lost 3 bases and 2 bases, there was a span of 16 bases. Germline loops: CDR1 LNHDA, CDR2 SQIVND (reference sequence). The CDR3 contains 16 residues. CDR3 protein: CASSIPAGRANTEAFF. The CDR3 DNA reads TGTGCCAGTAGTATTCCGGCCGGAAGGGCCAACACTGAAGCTTTCTTT.

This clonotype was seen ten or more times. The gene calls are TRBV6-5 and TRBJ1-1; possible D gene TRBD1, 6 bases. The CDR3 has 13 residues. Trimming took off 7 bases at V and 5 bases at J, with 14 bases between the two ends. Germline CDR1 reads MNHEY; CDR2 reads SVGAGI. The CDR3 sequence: CASTQARGTEAFF. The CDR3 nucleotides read TGTGCCAGCACCCAGGCCAGGGGTACTGAAGCTTTCTTT.

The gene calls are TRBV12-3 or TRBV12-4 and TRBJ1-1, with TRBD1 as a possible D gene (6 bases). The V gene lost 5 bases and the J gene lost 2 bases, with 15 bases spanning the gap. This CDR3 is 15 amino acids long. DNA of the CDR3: TGTGCCAGCAGTGGTGGGCAGGGGTTCAACACTGAAGCTTTCTTT. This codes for CASSGGQGFNTEAFF.

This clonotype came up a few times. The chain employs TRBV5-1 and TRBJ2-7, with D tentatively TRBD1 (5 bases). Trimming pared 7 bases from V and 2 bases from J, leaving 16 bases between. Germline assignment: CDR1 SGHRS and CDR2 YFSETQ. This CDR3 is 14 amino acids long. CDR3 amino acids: CASSRAQATYEQYF. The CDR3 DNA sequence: TGCGCCAGCTCAAGGGCACAGGCGACCTACGAGCAGTACTTC.

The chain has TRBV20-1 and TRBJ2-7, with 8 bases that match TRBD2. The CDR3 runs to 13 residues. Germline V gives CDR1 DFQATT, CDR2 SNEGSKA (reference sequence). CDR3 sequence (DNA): TGCAGCCACGTAACCGGGACTAGTTACGAGCAGTACTTC. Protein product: CSHVTGTSYEQYF.

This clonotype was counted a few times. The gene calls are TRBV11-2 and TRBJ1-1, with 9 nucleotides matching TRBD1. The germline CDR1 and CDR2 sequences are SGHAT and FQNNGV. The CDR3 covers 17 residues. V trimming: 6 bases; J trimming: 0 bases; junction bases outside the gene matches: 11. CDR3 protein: CASRRTGGAFVNTEAFF. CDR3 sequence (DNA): TGTGCCAGCAGACGCACAGGGGGCGCTTTCGTGAACACTGAAGCTTTCTTT.

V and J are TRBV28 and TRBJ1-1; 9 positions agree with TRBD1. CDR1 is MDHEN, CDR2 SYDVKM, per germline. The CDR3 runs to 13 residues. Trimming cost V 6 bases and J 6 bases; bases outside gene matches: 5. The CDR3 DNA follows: TGTGCCAGCAGGATGACAGGGGGTGCTGAAGCTTTCTTT. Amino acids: CASRMTGGAEAFF.

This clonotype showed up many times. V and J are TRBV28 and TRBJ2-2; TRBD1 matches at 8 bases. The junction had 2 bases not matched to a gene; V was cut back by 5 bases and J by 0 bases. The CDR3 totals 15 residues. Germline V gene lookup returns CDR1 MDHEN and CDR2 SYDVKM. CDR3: CASSQTGANTGELFF. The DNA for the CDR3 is TGTGCCAGCAGTCAGACAGGGGCGAACACCGGGGAGCTGTTTTTT.

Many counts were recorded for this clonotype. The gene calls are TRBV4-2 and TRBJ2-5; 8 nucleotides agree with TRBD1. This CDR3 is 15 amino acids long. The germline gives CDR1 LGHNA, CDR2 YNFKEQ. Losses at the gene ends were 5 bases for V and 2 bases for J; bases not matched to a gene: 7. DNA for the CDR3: TGTGCCAGCAGCGAGCCCGACAGGGGACAAGAGACCCAGTACTTC. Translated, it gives CASSEPDRGQETQYF.